Presented here are 25 T cell receptor beta chains from one specimen sequenced in a study of T-cell memory formation after mild COVID-19. Via MiXCR, TCRdb re-called the 5' RACE reads, giving one row per CDR3 protein. The sample yields 130,000 to 150,000 distinct CDR3 sequences, around 5.8% seen once. Sample: PBMCs or a T cell subset sorted from them (not recorded which). These receptors were collected from an adult woman who had mild COVID-19 (a few samples of this study predate the infection). Cell type and time point are not known.

This clonotype was detected ten times or more. V and J are TRBV7-9 and TRBJ2-3; 7 bases are a match to TRBD2. Per the germline V gene, CDR1 is SEHNR and CDR2 is FQNEAQ (reference sequence). Germline trimming cut 6 bases from V and 2 bases from J; bases unmatched to any gene: 8. This CDR3 region has 15 residues. Here the CDR3 DNA reads TGTGCCAGCAGGCCTTGGGCGGGAGACACAGATACGCAGTATTTT. Translated: CASRPWAGDTDTQYF.

This clonotype occurred many times. The chain uses TRBV20-1 and TRBJ1-2, with D tentatively TRBD1 (6 bases). V lost 2 bases and J 0 bases, leaving 13 bases between the germline ends. The CDR3 sequence is 15 residues long. Germline-derived CDR1 and CDR2 are DFQATT and SNEGSKA (reference sequence). In DNA form, the CDR3 reads TGCAGTGCTAGAATGGGGCAGGGGCCTAACTATGGCTACACCTTC. Amino acid sequence: CSARMGQGPNYGYTF.

The rearrangement links TRBV12-3 or TRBV12-4 to TRBJ1-2; 9 nucleotides align to TRBD1. After removal of 6 bases from V and 13 bases from J, the junction contained 15 bases not matched to a gene. CDR3 length equals 14 residues. The chain's CDR3 is CASSPRVRQGDFTF. The CDR3 DNA reads TGTGCCAGCAGCCCAAGGGTCAGACAGGGGGACTTCACCTTC.

This clonotype was detected many times. V and J are TRBV18 and TRBJ2-7; 8 positions match TRBD1. The V and J ends lost 3 bases and 6 bases, in that order; junction bases with no gene match: 10. The germline V gene encodes CDR1 KGHSH and CDR2 LQKENI. The CDR3 is 15 residues long. The CDR3 sequence is CASSPIGQGESEQYF. DNA of the CDR3: TGTGCCAGCTCACCGATTGGACAGGGAGAGTCCGAGCAGTACTTC.

This clonotype was counted only a few times. J is TRBJ2-1 and V is TRBV28; a weak D match, TRBD1 (6 bases). This CDR3 spans 13 amino acids. Trimming pared 5 bases from V and 8 bases from J, leaving 13 bases between. CDR1 is MDHEN and CDR2 is SYDVKM in the germline V gene. Here the CDR3 reads CASSRPDRYEQFF. The CDR3 DNA is TGTGCCAGCAGTCGCCCCGACAGGTATGAGCAGTTCTTC.

This clonotype appeared many times. The gene calls are TRBV7-2 and TRBJ2-7; 8 positions match TRBD2. Germline trimming cut 5 bases from V and 5 bases from J; bases unmatched to any gene: 11. Germline V gives CDR1 SGHTA, CDR2 FQGNSA. The CDR3 is made up of 15 amino acids. The CDR3 reads CASSISGISAHEQYF. The CDR3, as DNA: TGTGCCAGCAGCATTAGCGGGATCTCGGCCCACGAGCAGTACTTC.

This clonotype was detected a few times. The V and J genes are TRBV4-2 and TRBJ2-7, with D maybe TRBD1 (6 bases). Trimming stripped 0 bases from V and 4 bases from J, with 16 bases between. The CDR3 spans 16 residues. From germline, CDR1 is LGHNA and CDR2 YNFKEQ. CDR3: CASSQEKAGDRYEQYF. CDR3 bases: TGTGCCAGCAGCCAAGAGAAGGCAGGGGATAGGTACGAGCAGTACTTC.

The V gene is TRBV9, the J gene TRBJ2-3; D possibly corresponds to TRBD1 (5 bases). The V gene lost 1 base and the J gene lost 3 bases, with 9 bases spanning the gap. This CDR3 contains 14 residues. The germline V gene encodes CDR1 SGDLS and CDR2 YYNGEE. The CDR3 DNA reads as TGTGCCAGCAGCGTACAGGGTCTAACAGATACGCAGTATTTT. This codes for CASSVQGLTDTQYF.

There are a few counts of this clonotype. This chain joins TRBV7-8 and TRBJ2-7, with TRBD2 identical over 8 bases. The CDR3 sequence is 16 residues long. Per the germline V gene, CDR1 is SGHVS and CDR2 is FQNEAQ. V dropped 0 bases and J dropped 1; count of bases not matched to a gene: 5. This CDR3 is CASSLALLAGSYEQYF. The CDR3, as DNA: TGTGCCAGCAGCTTAGCGTTATTAGCGGGATCCTACGAGCAGTACTTC.

Many counts were recorded for this clonotype. V is TRBV5-1 and J is TRBJ2-2, with D possibly TRBD2 on 6 matching bases. V lost 5 bases to trimming and J lost 8 bases, with 19 bases between them. The germline V gene has CDR1 SGHRS and CDR2 YFSETQ. CDR3 size: 15 residues. CDR3 DNA sequence: TGCGCCAGCAGGGAGGGGCCCCATCTCGGAGGGGAGCTGTTTTTT. Encoded protein: CASREGPHLGGELFF. The whole variable domain, filled in from reference TRBV5-1 and TRBJ2-2, reads KAGVTQTPRYLIKTRGQQVTLSCSPISGHRSVSWYQQTPGQGLQFLFEYFSETQRNKGNFPGRFSGRQFSNSRSEMNVSTLELGDSALYLCASREGPHLGGELFFGEGSRLTVL.

This clonotype was counted at least ten times. The rearrangement joins TRBV29-1 to TRBJ1-1; 7 positions match TRBD1. Germline values: CDR1 SQVTM, CDR2 ANQGSEA. The CDR3 is made up of 11 amino acids. V gave up 7 bases and J gave up 8 bases; unmatched junction bases: 7. The CDR3 here is CSAERTGEAFF. The CDR3 DNA is TGCAGCGCCGAAAGGACAGGAGAAGCTTTCTTT.

A few counts support this clonotype. The rearrangement links TRBV25-1 to TRBJ2-5; D may be TRBD2 (5 bases). V dropped 3 bases and J dropped 7 bases, with 15 bases sitting between them. CDR3 length: 14 amino acids. Germline V gene lookup returns CDR1 MGHDK and CDR2 SYGVNS. The CDR3 nucleotides read TGTGCCAGCAGTGATCCAGGCGGGTTTGGGACCCAGTACTTC. It is translated as CASSDPGGFGTQYF. Full variable domain (outside the CDR3, taken from reference TRBV25-1 and TRBJ2-5): EADIYQTPRYLVIGTGKKITLECSQTMGHDKMYWYQQDPGMELHLIHYSYGVNSTEKGDLSSESTVSRIRTEHFPLTLESARPSHTSQYLCASSDPGGFGTQYFGPGTRLLVL.

The genes are TRBV18 and TRBJ2-1; 7 bases line up with TRBD2. Trimming took 6 bases from V and 2 from J; bases not matched to a gene: 4. Per germline, CDR1 KGHSH and CDR2 LQKENI. The CDR3 loop spans 14 amino acids. The CDR3 loop reads CASSPSGAYNEQFF. The CDR3 coding sequence is TGTGCCAGCTCCCCTAGCGGAGCCTACAATGAGCAGTTCTTC.

This clonotype was counted at least ten times. CDR3 in DNA: TGCAGCGGAGGGACGCGGGCAGGCTACACCTTC. It yields the protein CSGGTRAGYTF. The chain joins TRBV29-1 to TRBJ1-2; TRBD1 is a possible D gene (5 bases). CDR1 and CDR2 (germline): SQVTM, ANQGSEA. The CDR3 is 11 residues long. V was cut by 7 bases and J by 8 bases, with 14 bases left in between.

The chain combines TRBV27 with TRBJ2-7; 10 bases match TRBD2. V dropped 2 bases and J dropped 4; count of bases not matched to a gene: 11. CDR1 is MNHEY and CDR2 is SMNVEV in the germline V gene (reference sequence). There are 17 residues in the CDR3. DNA of the CDR3: TGTGCCAGCAGTTTAGGGGCTAGCGGGAGTTTTAGTTACGAGCAGTACTTC. Its translation: CASSLGASGSFSYEQYF.

In this sample, this clonotype turned up a few times. The chain carries TRBV5-5 and TRBJ1-1, with D unclear. Germline CDR1 is SGHKS and CDR2 is YYEKEE (reference sequence). CDR3 length equals 14 residues. The V and J ends lost 4 bases and 0 bases respectively, with 10 bases between them. The CDR3 DNA reads TGTGCCAGCAGCACCAGGACGGTGAACACTGAAGCTTTCTTT. Translated, it gives CASSTRTVNTEAFF.

This clonotype was seen a few times. The CDR3 DNA reads TGTGCCAGCTCACCCAGACAAGGTTCGAACACTGAAGCTTTCTTT. Translated, it gives CASSPRQGSNTEAFF. The V gene is TRBV18, the J gene TRBJ1-1; D gene uncertain. V lost 3 bases and J 1 base, leaving 12 bases between the germline ends. Germline lookup yields CDR1 KGHSH and CDR2 LQKENI. CDR3 length: 15 residues.

This clonotype has ten or more counts. The chain carries TRBV4-1 and TRBJ2-3; 13 nucleotides agree with TRBD2. The V gene end was trimmed by 8 bases and the J gene end by 1 base; junction bases not matched to a gene: 6. CDR3 size: 16 residues. Germline loops: CDR1 MGHRA, CDR2 YSYEKL. DNA of the CDR3: TGCGCCAGCGGACTAGCGGGAGTATATGGCACAGATACGCAGTATTTT. Translation gives CASGLAGVYGTDTQYF.

This clonotype appeared a few times. The chain carries TRBV3-1 and TRBJ1-2; TRBD1 matches at 7 bases. The ends lost 3 bases at V and 2 bases at J; junction bases unmatched: 6. The CDR3 covers 15 residues. From germline, CDR1 is LGHDT and CDR2 YNNKEL (reference sequence). CDR3 residues: CASSQFDRANYGYTF. In DNA form, the CDR3 reads TGTGCCAGCAGCCAGTTTGACAGGGCCAACTATGGCTACACCTTC. The entire variable domain, with the rest obtained from reference TRBV3-1 and TRBJ1-2, is as follows: DTAVSQTPKYLVTQMGNDKSIKCEQNLGHDTMYWYKQDSKKFLKIMFSYNNKELIINETVPNRFSPKSPDKAHLNLHINSLELGDSAVYFCASSQFDRANYGYTFGSGTRLTVV.

This clonotype was detected a few times. The V call is TRBV29-1, the J call TRBJ2-1; 10 positions match TRBD2. This CDR3 contains 14 residues. V lost 7 bases and J lost 5; bases outside the gene matches: 8. Per germline, CDR1 SQVTM and CDR2 ANQGSEA. CDR3 sequence (DNA): TGCAGCGCCCTTAGGCTAGCGGGAGACAATGAGCAGTTCTTC. It yields the protein CSALRLAGDNEQFF.

This clonotype was counted a single time. Since a much larger clone is just one base distant, this may be a read error. This sequence joins TRBV7-2 and TRBJ2-1; 8 bases agree with TRBD2. This CDR3 is 15 amino acids long. V lost 5 bases and J lost 9; bases outside the gene matches: 12. Germline assignment: CDR1 SGHTA and CDR2 FQGNSA. Here the CDR3 DNA reads TGTGCCAGCAGCCCCTTCGGGAGGGGCGACGGTGAGCAGTTCTTC. Protein: CASSPFGRGDGEQFF. Filled out from reference TRBV7-2 and TRBJ2-1, the complete variable domain reads GAGVSQSPSNKVTEKGKDVELRCDPISGHTALYWYRQSLGQGLEFLIYFQGNSAPDKSGLPSDRFSAERTGGSVSTLTIQRTQQEDSAVYLCASSPFGRGDGEQFFGPGTRLTVL.

The table lists this clonotype with a few counts. CDR3 nucleotide sequence: TGTGCCAGCTCACCTTCCAGGGGAACCGGGGAGCTGTTTTTT. Protein: CASSPSRGTGELFF. The chain has TRBV18 and TRBJ2-2; weak D call: TRBD1 (6 bases). The ends were cut back, 3 bases at V and 5 bases at J, with 10 bases in the middle. Germline assignment: CDR1 KGHSH and CDR2 LQKENI. The CDR3 has 14 amino acids.

This clonotype was observed many times. The V gene is TRBV6-5, the J gene TRBJ2-1, with 12 positions matching TRBD2. Trimming cost V 7 bases and J 7 bases; bases outside gene matches: 5. CDR3 length: 14 amino acids. Germline loops: CDR1 MNHEY, CDR2 SVGAGI. The CDR3 coding sequence is TGTGCCAGCAAAACTAGCGGGGGGCTGAATGAGCAGTTCTTC. Its translation is CASKTSGGLNEQFF.

The rearrangement uses TRBV7-3 and TRBJ2-7; D is possibly TRBD1 or TRBD2 (5 bases each). V lost 6 bases and J 7 bases, leaving 16 bases between the germline ends. The CDR3 loop spans 13 amino acids. In germline, CDR1 is SGHTA, CDR2 FQGTGA. CDR3 sequence reads: CASSPGTPREQYF. The CDR3 DNA sequence: TGTGCCAGCAGTCCCGGGACCCCCCGGGAGCAGTACTTC.

This clonotype has just a few counts. The chain has TRBV7-8 and TRBJ2-3; the D is unclear. CDR1 and CDR2 (germline): SGHVS, FQNEAQ. The CDR3 spans 14 residues. V lost 8 bases, J lost 0 bases, and 12 bases lay in between. The CDR3 DNA reads TGTGCCAGCGGCCGTATCGATAGCACAGATACGCAGTATTTT. Translated, it gives CASGRIDSTDTQYF.